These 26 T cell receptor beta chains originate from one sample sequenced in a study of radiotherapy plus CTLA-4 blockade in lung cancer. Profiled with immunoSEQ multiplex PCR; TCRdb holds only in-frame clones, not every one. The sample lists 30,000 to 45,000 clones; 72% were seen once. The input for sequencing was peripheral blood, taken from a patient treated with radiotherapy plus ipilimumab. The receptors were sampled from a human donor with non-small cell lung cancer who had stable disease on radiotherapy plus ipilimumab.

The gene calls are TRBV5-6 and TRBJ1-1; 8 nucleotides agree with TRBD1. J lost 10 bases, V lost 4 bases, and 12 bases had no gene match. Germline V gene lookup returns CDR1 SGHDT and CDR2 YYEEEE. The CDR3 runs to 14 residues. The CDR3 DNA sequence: TGTGCCAGCAGCCTCACGGGACAGGCAACTTTAGCTTTCTTT. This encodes CASSLTGQATLAFF.

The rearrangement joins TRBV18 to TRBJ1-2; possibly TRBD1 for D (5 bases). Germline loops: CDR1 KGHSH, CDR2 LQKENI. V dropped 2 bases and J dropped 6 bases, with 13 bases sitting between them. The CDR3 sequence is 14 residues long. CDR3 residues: CASSPILAGDGYTF. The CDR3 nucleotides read TGTGCCAGCTCACCAATATTGGCGGGGGATGGCTACACCTTC. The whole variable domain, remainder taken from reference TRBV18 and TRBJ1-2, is NAGVMQNPRHLVRRRGQEARLRCSPMKGHSHVYWYRQLPEEGLKFMVYLQKENIIDESGMPKERFSAEFPKEGPSILRIQQVVRGDSAAYFCASSPILAGDGYTFGSGTRLTVV.

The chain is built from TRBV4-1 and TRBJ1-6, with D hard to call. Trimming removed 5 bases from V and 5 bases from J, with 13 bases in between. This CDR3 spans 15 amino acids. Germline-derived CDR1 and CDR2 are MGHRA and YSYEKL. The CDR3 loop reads CASSASVGDNSPLHF. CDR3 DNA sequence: TGCGCCAGCAGCGCTAGTGTCGGCGATAATTCACCCCTCCACTTT.

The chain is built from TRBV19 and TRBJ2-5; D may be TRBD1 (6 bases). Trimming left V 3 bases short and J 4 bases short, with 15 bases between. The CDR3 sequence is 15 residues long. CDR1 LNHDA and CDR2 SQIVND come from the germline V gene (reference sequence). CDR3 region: CASSMGDKIRETQYF. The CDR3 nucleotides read TGTGCCAGTAGTATGGGGGACAAAATAAGAGAGACCCAGTACTTC.

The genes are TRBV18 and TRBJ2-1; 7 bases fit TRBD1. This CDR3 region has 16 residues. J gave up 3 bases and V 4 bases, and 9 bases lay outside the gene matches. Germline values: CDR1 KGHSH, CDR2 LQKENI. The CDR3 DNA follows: TGTGCCAGCTCACGTGATGCCGGGACAGTCTACAATGAGCAGTTCTTC. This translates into CASSRDAGTVYNEQFF.

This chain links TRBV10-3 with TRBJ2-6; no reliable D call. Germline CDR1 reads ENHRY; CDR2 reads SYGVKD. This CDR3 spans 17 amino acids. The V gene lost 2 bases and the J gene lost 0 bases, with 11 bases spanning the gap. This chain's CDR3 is CAISEGRPLSGANVLTF. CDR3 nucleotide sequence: TGTGCCATCAGTGAGGGCAGGCCCCTCTCTGGGGCCAACGTCCTGACTTTC.

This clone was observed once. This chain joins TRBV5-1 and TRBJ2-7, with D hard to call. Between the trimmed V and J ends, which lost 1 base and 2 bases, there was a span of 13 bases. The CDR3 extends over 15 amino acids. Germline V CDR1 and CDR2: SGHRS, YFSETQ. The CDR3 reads CASSLFTSATYEQYF. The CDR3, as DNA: TGCGCCAGCAGCTTGTTTACGAGCGCAACCTACGAGCAGTACTTC.

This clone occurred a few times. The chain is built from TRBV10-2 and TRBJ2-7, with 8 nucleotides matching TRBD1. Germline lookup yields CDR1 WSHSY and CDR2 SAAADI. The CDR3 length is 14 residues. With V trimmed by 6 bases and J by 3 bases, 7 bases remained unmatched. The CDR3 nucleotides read TGCGCCAGCAGAGAAGGACAGGGTGACTACGAGCAGTACTTC. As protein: CASREGQGDYEQYF.

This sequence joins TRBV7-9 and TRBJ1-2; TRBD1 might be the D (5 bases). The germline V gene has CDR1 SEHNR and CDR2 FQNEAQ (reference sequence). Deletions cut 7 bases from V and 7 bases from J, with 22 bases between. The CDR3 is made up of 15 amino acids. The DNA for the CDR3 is TGTGCCAGCACTCCTACCGGGACTCAAGGCCTTGGCTACACCTTC. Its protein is CASTPTGTQGLGYTF. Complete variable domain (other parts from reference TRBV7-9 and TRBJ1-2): DTGVSQNPRHKITKRGQNVTFRCDPISEHNRLYWYRQTLGQGPEFLTYFQNEAQLEKSRLLSDRFSAERPKGSFSTLEIQRTEQGDSAMYLCASTPTGTQGLGYTFGSGTRLTVV.

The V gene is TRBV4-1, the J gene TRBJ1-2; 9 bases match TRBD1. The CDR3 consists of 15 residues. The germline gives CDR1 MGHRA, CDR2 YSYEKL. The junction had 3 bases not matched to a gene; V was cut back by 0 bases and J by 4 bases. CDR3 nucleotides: TGCGCCAGCAGCCAAGACGGGACAGGGCTCTATGGCTACACCTTC. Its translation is CASSQDGTGLYGYTF.

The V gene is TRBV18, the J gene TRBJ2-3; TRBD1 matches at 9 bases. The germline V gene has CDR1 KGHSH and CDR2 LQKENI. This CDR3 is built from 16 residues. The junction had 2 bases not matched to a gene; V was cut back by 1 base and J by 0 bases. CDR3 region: CASSPLGQGSTDTQYF. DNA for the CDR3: TGTGCCAGCTCACCACTGGGACAGGGCAGCACAGATACGCAGTATTTT. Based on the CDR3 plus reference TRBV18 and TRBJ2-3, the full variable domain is NAGVMQNPRHLVRRRGQEARLRCSPMKGHSHVYWYRQLPEEGLKFMVYLQKENIIDESGMPKERFSAEFPKEGPSILRIQQVVRGDSAAYFCASSPLGQGSTDTQYFGPGTRLTVL.

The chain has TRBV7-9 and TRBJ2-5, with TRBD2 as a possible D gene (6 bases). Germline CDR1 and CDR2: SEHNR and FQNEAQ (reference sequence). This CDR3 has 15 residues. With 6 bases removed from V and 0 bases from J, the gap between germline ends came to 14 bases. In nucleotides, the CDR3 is TGTGCCAGCAGTGGGTTCCGGGACTACCAAGAGACCCAGTACTTC. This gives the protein CASSGFRDYQETQYF. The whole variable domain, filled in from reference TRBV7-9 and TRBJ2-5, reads DTGVSQNPRHKITKRGQNVTFRCDPISEHNRLYWYRQTLGQGPEFLTYFQNEAQLEKSRLLSDRFSAERPKGSFSTLEIQRTEQGDSAMYLCASSGFRDYQETQYFGPGTRLLVL.

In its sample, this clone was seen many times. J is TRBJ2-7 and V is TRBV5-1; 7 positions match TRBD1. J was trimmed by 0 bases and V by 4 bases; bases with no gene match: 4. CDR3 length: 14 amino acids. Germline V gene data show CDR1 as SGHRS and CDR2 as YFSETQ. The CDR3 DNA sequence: TGCGCCAGCAGCCGACAGGGAAGCTCCTACGAGCAGTACTTC. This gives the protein CASSRQGSSYEQYF.

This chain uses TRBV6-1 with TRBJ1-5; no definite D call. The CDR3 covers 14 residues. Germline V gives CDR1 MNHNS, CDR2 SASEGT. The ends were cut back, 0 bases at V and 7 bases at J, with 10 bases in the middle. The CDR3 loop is CASSEAWGGQPQHF. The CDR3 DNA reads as TGTGCCAGCAGTGAAGCATGGGGAGGGCAGCCCCAGCATTTT.

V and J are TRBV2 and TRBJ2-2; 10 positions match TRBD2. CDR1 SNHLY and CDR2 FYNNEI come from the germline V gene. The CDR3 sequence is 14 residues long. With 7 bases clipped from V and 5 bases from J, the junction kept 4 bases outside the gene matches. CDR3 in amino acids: CASKGTSVTGELFF. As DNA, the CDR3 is TGTGCCAGCAAAGGGACTAGCGTTACCGGGGAGCTGTTTTTT.

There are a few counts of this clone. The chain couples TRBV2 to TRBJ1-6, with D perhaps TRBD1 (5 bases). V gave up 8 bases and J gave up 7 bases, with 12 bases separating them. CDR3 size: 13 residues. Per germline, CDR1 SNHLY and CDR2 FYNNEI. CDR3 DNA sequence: TGTGCCAGCCGCAGACAGATGAATTCACCCCTCCACTTT. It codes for CASRRQMNSPLHF.

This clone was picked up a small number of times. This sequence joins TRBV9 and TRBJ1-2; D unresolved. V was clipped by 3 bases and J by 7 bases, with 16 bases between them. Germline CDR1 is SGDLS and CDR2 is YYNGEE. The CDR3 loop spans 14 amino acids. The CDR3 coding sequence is TGTGCCAGCAGCGCCGCCCGATTGGAGAGTGGCTACACCTTC. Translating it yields CASSAARLESGYTF.

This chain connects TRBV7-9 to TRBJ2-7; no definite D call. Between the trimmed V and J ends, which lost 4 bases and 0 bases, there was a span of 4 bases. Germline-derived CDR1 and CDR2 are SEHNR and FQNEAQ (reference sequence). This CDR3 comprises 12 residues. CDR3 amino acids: CASSSSSYEQYF. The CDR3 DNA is TGTGCCAGCAGCTCGAGCTCCTACGAGCAGTACTTC.

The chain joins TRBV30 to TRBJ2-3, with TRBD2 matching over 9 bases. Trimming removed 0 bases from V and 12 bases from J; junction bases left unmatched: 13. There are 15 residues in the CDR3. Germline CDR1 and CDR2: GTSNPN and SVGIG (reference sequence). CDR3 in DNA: TGTGCCTGGAGTGTGCAGCGGGGGGCCTCTCAAAGCCAGTATTTT. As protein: CAWSVQRGASQSQYF.

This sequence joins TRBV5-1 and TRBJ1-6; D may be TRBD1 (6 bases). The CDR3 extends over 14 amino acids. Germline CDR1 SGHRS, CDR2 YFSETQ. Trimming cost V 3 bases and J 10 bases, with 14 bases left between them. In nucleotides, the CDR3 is TGCGCCAGCAGCTCGACAGGTGTCGGGTCACCCCTCCACTTT. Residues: CASSSTGVGSPLHF.

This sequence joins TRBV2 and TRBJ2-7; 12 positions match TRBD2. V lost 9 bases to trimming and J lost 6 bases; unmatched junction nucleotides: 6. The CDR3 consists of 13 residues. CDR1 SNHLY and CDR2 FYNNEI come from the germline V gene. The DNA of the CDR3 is TGTGCCAGGGAGCCTAGCGGGAGGGGCGAGCAGTACTTC. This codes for CAREPSGRGEQYF. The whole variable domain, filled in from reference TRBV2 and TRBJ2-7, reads EPEVTQTPSHQVTQMGQEVILRCVPISNHLYFYWYRQILGQKVEFLVSFYNNEISEKSEIFDDQFSVERPDGSNFTLKIRSTKLEDSAMYFCAREPSGRGEQYFGPGTRLTVT.

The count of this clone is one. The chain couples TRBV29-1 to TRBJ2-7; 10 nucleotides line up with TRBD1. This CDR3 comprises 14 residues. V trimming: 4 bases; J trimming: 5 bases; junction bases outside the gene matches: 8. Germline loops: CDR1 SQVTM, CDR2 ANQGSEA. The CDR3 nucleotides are TGCAGCGTTGTAAGGGACAGGGGTTCCGACGAGCAGTACTTC. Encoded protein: CSVVRDRGSDEQYF.

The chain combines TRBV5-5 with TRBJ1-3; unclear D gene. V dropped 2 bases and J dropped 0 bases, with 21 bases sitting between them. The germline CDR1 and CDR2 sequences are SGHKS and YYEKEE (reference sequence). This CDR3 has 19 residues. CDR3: CASSFISTLGRNSGNTIYF. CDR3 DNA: TGTGCCAGCAGCTTTATCTCAACCCTAGGGAGAAACTCTGGAAACACCATATATTTT.

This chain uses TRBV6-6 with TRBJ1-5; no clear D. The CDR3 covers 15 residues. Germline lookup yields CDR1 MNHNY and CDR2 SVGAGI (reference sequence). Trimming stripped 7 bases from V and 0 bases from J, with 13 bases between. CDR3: CASTGGDDSNQPQHF. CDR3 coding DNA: TGTGCCAGCACTGGAGGAGACGATAGCAATCAGCCCCAGCATTTT.

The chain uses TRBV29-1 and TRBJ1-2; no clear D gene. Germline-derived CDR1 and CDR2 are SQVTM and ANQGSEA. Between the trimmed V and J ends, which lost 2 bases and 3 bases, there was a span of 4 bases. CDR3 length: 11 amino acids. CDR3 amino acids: CSVEQDYGYTF. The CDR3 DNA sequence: TGCAGCGTTGAACAGGACTATGGCTACACCTTC.

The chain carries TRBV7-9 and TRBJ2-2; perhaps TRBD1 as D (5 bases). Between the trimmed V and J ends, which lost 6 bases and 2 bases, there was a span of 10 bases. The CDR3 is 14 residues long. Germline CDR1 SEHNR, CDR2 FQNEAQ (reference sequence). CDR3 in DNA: TGTGCCAGCAGTCGACAGCTAAACACCGGGGAGCTGTTTTTT. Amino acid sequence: CASSRQLNTGELFF. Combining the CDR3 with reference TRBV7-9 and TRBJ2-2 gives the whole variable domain DTGVSQNPRHKITKRGQNVTFRCDPISEHNRLYWYRQTLGQGPEFLTYFQNEAQLEKSRLLSDRFSAERPKGSFSTLEIQRTEQGDSAMYLCASSRQLNTGELFFGEGSRLTVL.